This T cell receptor (beta chain) was captured by sequencing in a study of tumor-infiltrating lymphocytes in primary liver carcinoma. Unsorted bulk tissue of about 18-32 mg yielded co-extracted RNA and DNA. The input was around 530 ng total RNA; TCR beta cDNA was made from it with a constant-region primer. Libraries of TCR beta came from three nested multiplex PCR rounds with slightly modified ARM-PCR. The first two PCR rounds used TRBV1-TRBV30 forward primers with a C-beta reverse primer, 10 cycles each. Each CDR3 protein is one row after TCRdb ran MiXCR on the multiplex PCR reads. The sample records 150,000 to 200,000 distinct CDR3 sequences, about 85% being singletons. Concerning this clonotype itself: A read error may account for a junction end that differs from germline.

The CDR3 extends over 17 amino acids. The germline V gene encodes CDR1 MNHEY and CDR2 SVGAGI. This TCR derives from a man aged 35 to 55 with primary liver carcinoma and hepatitis B virus infection. The sample comprised tumor tissue from primary liver carcinoma. This sequence joins TRBV6-5 and TRBJ2-3; D tentatively fits TRBD1 or TRBD2 (6 bases each). This CDR3 is CASSSETSGEGGDTQYF. The CDR3 coding sequence is TGTGCGAGCAGTTCCGAGACGTCGGGAGAGGGGGGAGATACGCAGTATTTT.